Listed below are T cell receptor beta chains from one sample, sequenced in a study of Ad26.COV2.S vaccination and SARS-CoV-2 variants. The assay was immunoSEQ multiplex PCR, and TCRdb's table has in-frame clones only and misses some. The table has 350,000 to 500,000 clones, 90% seen once. The sample in question was peripheral blood, obtained in a trial of Ad26.COV2.S vaccine versus placebo. The receptors shown here come from a person between 18 and 65 years old who received the Ad26.COV2.S COVID-19 vaccine or a placebo. Each CDR3 is given with its conserved first and last residue. D genes are given only for firm matches. Rows may omit the clone size; those that give it use once, few, many or a size class.

j_gene: TRBJ1-1
abundance: -
v_gene: TRBV27
d_gene: -
CDR3nt: TGTGCCAGCAGCCTAGTGGGAGGTAATTCTCGAGACATCAACACTGAAGCTTTCTTT
CDR3aa: CASSLVGGNSRDINTEAFF

j_gene: TRBJ1-1
abundance: -
v_gene: TRBV6-5
d_gene: -
CDR3nt: TGTGCCAGCAGTTACCTAGGGGTACGGGACACTGAAGCTTTCTTT
CDR3aa: CASSYLGVRDTEAFF

j_gene: TRBJ2-2
abundance: -
v_gene: TRBV6-1
d_gene: -
CDR3nt: TGTGCCAGCAGTGACCAAGCGTGGACCGGGGAGCTGTTTTTT
CDR3aa: CASSDQAWTGELFF

j_gene: TRBJ1-4
abundance: once
v_gene: TRBV10-2
d_gene: -
CDR3nt: TGCGCCAGCAGTGAGCCCTGGGAAAAACTGTTTTTT
CDR3aa: CASSEPWEKLFF

j_gene: TRBJ2-1
abundance: once
v_gene: TRBV4-3
d_gene: TRBD2
CDR3nt: TGCGCCAGCAGCCAAGTATTCGGACTAGCGGGGGATGAGCAGTTCTTC
CDR3aa: CASSQVFGLAGDEQFF

j_gene: TRBJ2-7
abundance: -
v_gene: TRBV6-2/TRBV6-3
d_gene: TRBD1
CDR3nt: TGTGCCAGCAGTTACCCGGGACAGGGGTTTCGGTCCTACGAGCAGTACTTC
CDR3aa: CASSYPGQGFRSYEQYF

j_gene: TRBJ2-2
abundance: -
v_gene: TRBV19
d_gene: -
CDR3nt: TGTGCCAGTAGTATAGCGGGAGCGGGCACCGGGGAGCTGTTTTTT
CDR3aa: CASSIAGAGTGELFF

j_gene: TRBJ1-2
abundance: -
v_gene: TRBV5-1
d_gene: -
CDR3nt: TGCGCCAGCAGCCCGCAAGGTTCCCTCTATGGCTACACCTTC
CDR3aa: CASSPQGSLYGYTF

j_gene: TRBJ2-7
abundance: -
v_gene: TRBV6-5
d_gene: TRBD2
CDR3nt: TGTGCCAGCAGTTACTCTAGCGGGAGGAGCTCCTACGAGCAGTACTTC
CDR3aa: CASSYSSGRSSYEQYF

j_gene: TRBJ2-5
abundance: -
v_gene: TRBV11-1
d_gene: TRBD2
CDR3nt: TGTGCCAGCAGCTTAGGACTAGCGGTGGGGACCCAGTACTTC
CDR3aa: CASSLGLAVGTQYF

j_gene: TRBJ1-2
abundance: -
v_gene: TRBV12-5
d_gene: -
CDR3nt: TGTGCTAGTGGTTTGGTACTCAGGGAAGCCTATGGCTACACCTTC
CDR3aa: CASGLVLREAYGYTF

j_gene: TRBJ1-4
abundance: -
v_gene: TRBV19
d_gene: -
CDR3nt: TGTGCCAGTAGTGGGCAGGGCGTTGTAAGCGAAAAACTGTTTTTT
CDR3aa: CASSGQGVVSEKLFF

j_gene: TRBJ2-7
abundance: -
v_gene: TRBV4-3
d_gene: -
CDR3nt: TGCGCCAGCAGCCAAGATTGGGACACTAACTACGAGCAGTACTTC
CDR3aa: CASSQDWDTNYEQYF

j_gene: TRBJ2-7
abundance: -
v_gene: TRBV9
d_gene: TRBD2
CDR3nt: TGTGCCAGCAGCGTAGGAGTCTCTAGCGGGAGTTTATCCTACGAGCAGTACTTC
CDR3aa: CASSVGVSSGSLSYEQYF

j_gene: TRBJ1-1
abundance: -
v_gene: TRBV5-5
d_gene: TRBD1
CDR3nt: TGTGCCAGCACCAGGGGGTCCGCTGAAGCTTTCTTT
CDR3aa: CASTRGSAEAFF

j_gene: TRBJ2-7
abundance: -
v_gene: TRBV27
d_gene: TRBD2
CDR3nt: TGTGCCAGCAGTTACCGACTAGCGGGATACGAGCAGTACTTC
CDR3aa: CASSYRLAGYEQYF

j_gene: TRBJ1-4
abundance: -
v_gene: TRBV7-9
d_gene: -
CDR3nt: TGTGCCAGCAGCCAAGGGGAGTTTGAAAAACTGTTTTTT
CDR3aa: CASSQGEFEKLFF

j_gene: TRBJ2-3
abundance: -
v_gene: TRBV28
d_gene: -
CDR3nt: TGTGCCAGCAGTCCGACGGCCCCACGTCGGAGCACAGATACGCAGTATTTT
CDR3aa: CASSPTAPRRSTDTQYF

j_gene: TRBJ2-1
abundance: once
v_gene: TRBV19
d_gene: -
CDR3nt: TGTGCCAGTAGTATCCAAGGGGGAGATTTTAGCTCCTACAATGAGCAGTTCTTC
CDR3aa: CASSIQGGDFSSYNEQFF

j_gene: TRBJ2-5
abundance: -
v_gene: TRBV25-1
d_gene: -
CDR3nt: TGTGCCAGCAGTGAATATGGTGTGCAGGAGACCCAGTACTTC
CDR3aa: CASSEYGVQETQYF

j_gene: TRBJ1-3
abundance: -
v_gene: TRBV6-1
d_gene: -
CDR3nt: TGTGCCAGCAGTGAAAGGGGCTCTGGAAACACCATATATTTT
CDR3aa: CASSERGSGNTIYF

j_gene: TRBJ2-1
abundance: -
v_gene: TRBV19
d_gene: -
CDR3nt: TGTGCCAGTAGTATCCGCTCTAGTGAGCAGTTCTTC
CDR3aa: CASSIRSSEQFF

j_gene: TRBJ2-7
abundance: -
v_gene: TRBV7-2
d_gene: -
CDR3nt: TGTGCCAGCAGCTTAGGACGGAGAGAGTACTTC
CDR3aa: CASSLGRREYF

j_gene: TRBJ2-1
abundance: -
v_gene: TRBV5-1
d_gene: TRBD2
CDR3nt: TGCGCCAGCAGCTTGACTAGCGGGAGCAATGAGCAGTTCTTC
CDR3aa: CASSLTSGSNEQFF

j_gene: TRBJ2-3
abundance: -
v_gene: TRBV10-3
d_gene: TRBD2
CDR3nt: TGTGCCATCAGTGAATTCGGTAGCGGGAGAGGAGCAGATACGCAGTATTTT
CDR3aa: CAISEFGSGRGADTQYF

j_gene: TRBJ2-7
abundance: -
v_gene: TRBV10-3
d_gene: -
CDR3nt: TGTGCCACCGCGGACCGAAGATCCTACGAGCAGTACTTC
CDR3aa: CATADRRSYEQYF

j_gene: TRBJ1-6
abundance: -
v_gene: TRBV2
d_gene: TRBD1
CDR3nt: TGTGCCAGCAATACCGGGACAGGCTATAATTCACCCCTCCACTTT
CDR3aa: CASNTGTGYNSPLHF

j_gene: TRBJ2-5
abundance: -
v_gene: TRBV14
d_gene: -
CDR3nt: TGTGCCAGCAGCCAAGACGCCCGTTGGGTAGAGACCCAGTACTTC
CDR3aa: CASSQDARWVETQYF

j_gene: TRBJ2-3
abundance: once
v_gene: TRBV5-4
d_gene: -
CDR3nt: TGTGCCACCTCTGGGCGAGGACCTAGCACAGATACGCAGTATTTT
CDR3aa: CATSGRGPSTDTQYF

j_gene: TRBJ1-1
abundance: -
v_gene: TRBV7-3
d_gene: -
CDR3nt: TGTGCCAGCAGCTTATTCCCGACGGATAGCACTGAAGCTTTCTTT
CDR3aa: CASSLFPTDSTEAFF

j_gene: TRBJ1-1
abundance: -
v_gene: TRBV11-2
d_gene: -
CDR3nt: TGTGCCAGCAGCCTCGGAACAAGTGCGAACACTGAAGCTTTCTTT
CDR3aa: CASSLGTSANTEAFF

j_gene: TRBJ2-2
abundance: -
v_gene: TRBV5-4
d_gene: TRBD2
CDR3nt: TGTGCCAGCAGCTCCCCTAGCGGGGGGGGATTGAACACCGGGGAGCTGTTTTTT
CDR3aa: CASSSPSGGGLNTGELFF

j_gene: TRBJ1-1
abundance: once
v_gene: TRBV5-1
d_gene: -
CDR3nt: TGCGCCAGCAGCGGGGGGATGAACACTGAAGCTTTCTTT
CDR3aa: CASSGGMNTEAFF

j_gene: TRBJ2-5
abundance: -
v_gene: TRBV6-5
d_gene: -
CDR3nt: TGTGCCAGCAGTTACTCCGGGGGACAAGAGACCCAGTACTTC
CDR3aa: CASSYSGGQETQYF